The T cell receptor beta chain described here comes from a study of cytomegalovirus exposure and HLA in healthy donors (dated by TCRdb to the late 2010s). Study-level background: An earlier analysis of 587 of the donors reported about 250 Gb of sequence data and about 100 million unique TCR beta sequences from about 200 million T cells. An early release covering more than 500 HLA-typed donors comprised about 300 gigabases of sequencing data and about 90 million unique TCR sequences. Of the roughly 430 genotyped donors, approximately 82% fell in the genetic ancestry cluster associated with self-reported Caucasian donors. The study aimed to test whether signatures of past pathogen exposure could be identified by cataloging public T cell receptors. The study used immunosequencing to profile the T cell repertoires of some 600 subjects and linked those repertoires to cytomegalovirus serostatus. Along with the approximately 700-subject first cohort, a separate validation cohort of roughly 110 different subjects was used. To predict cytomegalovirus infection status, the study brought together high-throughput TCR immunosequencing, statistical association of individual TCRs with disease status, and machine learning. To study patterns of TCR occurrence, a later analysis re-analyzed previously published TCR beta repertoires from 650 to 750 donors and added high-resolution HLA genotyping. In the later analysis, no new phenotypic data were used to find candidate immune exposures; instead, reliance was placed on TCR beta sequences and their occurrence across donors. An earlier analysis of roughly 580 of the donors used high-throughput TCR beta sequencing to judge whether each TCR beta V gene segment behaved as functional or pseudogenic. Donor age, sex, ethnicity and CMV serostatus were compiled alongside the repertoire data. A later genetic analysis took genome-wide SNP genotypes for about three fifths of the roughly 670 donors and used that subset as a discovery cohort. Every discovery cohort repertoire had been produced on one sequencing platform. HLA typing included class I and class II loci at four-digit resolution. The number of typed donors differed by locus: about 620-640 for A, B, C, DRB1 and DQB1; 500 to 550 for DQA1; 606 for DPA1; and some 450 for DPB1. Roughly 5 DR-DQ haplotypes were treated as single units for association and clustering because of strong linkage in the cohort. Across some 400 genotyped donors of the cohort, an average of approximately 240,000 unique TCR beta nucleotide sequences per donor were sequenced, and approximately 17% of those sequences were non-productive. What the authors observed across the whole study: It was suggested by the authors that the approach could potentially be generalized to other disease states and immunological phenotypes. Most TCR sequences were seen in very few donors, while some public TCRs were found in many individuals. A later analysis found that most CMV-associated TCR beta chains appeared HLA-restricted, with HLA associations seemingly driven largely by CMV exposure. Roughly uniform sequencing depth across donors was assumed in presence/absence analyses, although this assumption may not hold. In this cohort, only TCR beta chains were sequenced, and detectable features were limited by the absence of alpha or paired-chain data. Specific HLA alleles were associated with 15,000 to 20,000 TCR beta sequences at a false discovery rate of 0.05 in a later analysis. For the cohort, immune exposure information was limited to CMV serostatus. Because HLA typing was unavailable for some donors at each locus, only the typed subset was used in association tests. Correlated functional status among segregating V segments might be attributable to linkage disequilibrium, but an unknown experimental factor could not be ruled out. A cluster of highly shared sequence variants was judged likely to represent a technical artifact of the sequencing pipeline. According to a later analysis, parvovirus B19, influenza, CMV and Epstein-Barr virus appeared linked to several top co-occurrence clusters. The classifier was reported to diagnose cytomegalovirus status with high specificity and sensitivity in both the original cohort and the validation cohort. Because counts were too low, about 18 rarely observed V segments, including chromosome 9 orphons, were excluded from the earlier analysis of under 650 of the donors. In a later analysis, HLA-associated TCR beta chains were found to be more clonally expanded and to have lower generation probabilities than equally common non-associated chains. A later analysis found that TCR association rates varied across HLA loci, with DRB1 alleles showing the most associated TCRs and HLA-C alleles the fewest. In the study, approximately 150 TCR beta chains were listed as associated with cytomegalovirus. When HLA alleles, especially DR and DQ, strongly co-occurred, attributing TCR associations to individual alleles was difficult. Some IMGT-functional V segments, including TRBV6-2 and TRBV6-3, could not be told apart with the 87-base-pair reads, so those segments were excluded. In vitro tests confirmed that three of the cytomegalovirus-associated TCR beta chains recognize cytomegalovirus antigens. A later genetic analysis associated a missense DCLRE1C variant with V-gene and J-gene trimming of TCR beta chains, and an independent cohort replicated the association. Broadly in line with IMGT annotations, most TCR beta V segments showed up in productive rearrangements about 87% or about 30% of the time in an earlier analysis of roughly 590 of the donors. A further reported finding was that TCR beta sequences accurately predicted the HLA-A and HLA-B alleles for most subjects in the first cohort. According to a later genetic analysis, donors in an Asian-associated ancestry cluster had fewer N-insertions in productive TCRs than the roughly 660-donor mean.

The CDR1 and CDR2 encoded by the germline V gene (reference sequence) are SGHKS and YYEKEE. The CDR3 covers 15 residues, taking in both the cysteine and the phenylalanine. Only the CDR3 portion is preserved as DNA: 45 bases, with reading frame beginning at the first base. V loses 2 bases, J loses 1 base, and the germline ends lie 13 bases apart. This clone has only one observation. Its antigen is unknown. It has no much larger one-base neighbor in the sample; base qualities were not kept. The cohort consisted of 666 healthy bone marrow donors. Cohort members were all nominally healthy when sampled, although unrecorded immune exposures were likely present. The donor was CMV seropositive and was included in the group of 289 seropositive cohort members. A peripheral blood sample was collected from each donor, and TCR beta sequencing was performed on peripheral blood mononuclear cells. Genomic DNA was extracted from the blood cell samples with the Qiagen DNeasy Blood Extraction Kit.

Library generation was performed with the immunoSEQ multiplex PCR assay. A mixture of 60 forward primers for TCR Vbeta segments and 13 reverse primers for TCR Jbeta segments was used in the multiplex PCR. Amplification of the CDR3 region of rearranged TCR beta genes was performed with a multiplex PCR assay on genomic DNA. Amplified TCR beta libraries were sequenced as 87-base-pair reads on the Illumina HiSeq System. Processing in the source paper ran as follows. A later analysis counted about 80 million unique TCR beta chains across the 550 to 750 repertoires, and 10 million to 11 million of these chains were shared by at least two donors. Raw reads were error-corrected and collapsed into unique sequences with a nearest-neighbor algorithm that merged closely related sequences to remove PCR and sequencing errors. To assign V, D and J gene segments, CDR3 sequences were aligned to IMGT reference sequences. For a sequence to be retained, a match of at least six nucleotides to both a V gene segment and a J gene segment was required. Rearrangements were called productive when the CDR3 lacked stop codons and stayed in frame with V and J; all others were non-productive. CDR3 was defined by IMGT convention, running from the second conserved V-encoded cysteine to the conserved J-encoded phenylalanine. Sequences without an unambiguous match to a single V gene segment were excluded from the earlier analysis of several hundred of the donors. In an earlier analysis of approximately 550 of the donors, V segments were called functional above 56.7% productive rearrangements and were called segregating when the between-donor standard deviation exceeded 5%. A statistical classification framework was developed to diagnose cytomegalovirus status using the catalog of TCR beta chain sequences. In a later analysis, V and J genes were assigned by comparing TCR nucleotide sequences against IMGT/GENE-DB human TR gene sequences. A later analysis assigned CDR3 sequences and most-parsimonious VDJ recombination scenarios with the TCRdist pipeline. In a later analysis, each TCR beta chain was defined by its CDR3 amino acid sequence together with its V-gene family, and reads lacking a unique V-gene family were excluded. A later analysis removed 550 to 700 highly shared, low-generation-probability nucleotide sequences to deal with suspected cross-contamination and a sequencing artifact. A later analysis calculated a clonal expansion index for each public chain from normalized within-repertoire ranks of inferred template counts. In a later analysis, generation probabilities were computed with a VDJ recombination model fitted to out-of-frame rearrangements, and the resulting probabilities were checked against IGoR. In a later analysis, TCR-TCR, TCR-HLA and TCR-CMV co-occurrence was scored with hypergeometric tests, and a repertoire-size bias correction was applied to TCR pairs. A later analysis estimated false discovery rates by permuting HLA or CMV assignments 20 times. In a later analysis, co-occurring TCRs were grouped with DBSCAN, and TCRdist sequence similarity was added when clustering was performed within HLA-allele-positive subsets. Co-occurrence clustering excluded repertoires with fewer than 30,000 or more than 120,000 public chains, plus five with anomalous nucleotide sharing. This is the immuneACCESS table as TCRdb keeps it, with only in-frame sequences that have V and J called. A part of the clones is gone; compared with another copy, unresolved V genes explain less than half, and the rest is unexplained. The DNA gave D and trimming, while V, J and clone size come from that table. The sample data list more than 90,000 clones, and 70% to 85% of these were observed just once. Of the sample, 11% falls within the top ten clones.

Recombination joined TRBV5-5 with TRBJ2-7; the D gene is perhaps TRBD1, from 6 matching bases. The sequence came from a woman in her 50s in good health and CMV-seropositive. Sequencing input: PBMCs. The CDR3 protein: CASSFFPGTSYEQYF. Here is the DNA: TGTGCCAGCAGCTTTTTTCCAGGGACATCCTACGAGCAGTACTTC.